This TCR beta chain was recorded in a study of shared clonotypes between healthy human individuals. Of note for this clone: Its antigen is undetermined.

Positively selected for CCR7, the CD45RO-negative cells used as naive CD8 cells excluded terminally differentiated effector memory CD45RA+ cells. TCRdb's table, derived via immunoSEQ multiplex PCR, lists solely in-frame clones and lacks some. The sample carries 550,000 to 600,000 clones, 98% recorded once. The junction had 5 bases not matched to a gene; V was cut back by 5 bases and J by 1 base. Germline values: CDR1 SGHTA, CDR2 FQGNSA. The CDR3 has 15 residues. General study results and limits: Rarefaction exposed incomplete sorted-subset sequencing despite large depth. Clonotype sharing among donors likely depends on sequencing depth.

Source material: naive CD8+ T cells sorted from blood. This chain joins TRBV7-2 and TRBJ1-3, with TRBD1 identical over 7 bases. The clonotype was recovered from a man aged 25 to 40 in good health. Here the CDR3 reads CASSPTGLSGNTIYF. CDR3 in DNA: TGTGCCAGCAGCCCGACAGGGTTGTCTGGAAACACCATATATTTT.